Listed below are T cell receptor beta chains from one sample, sequenced in a study of CD4 T cells in relation to SARS-CoV-2 and coronaviruses. For these receptors, no antigen is known. Only in-frame clones appear in the TCRdb table, and some are missing; sequencing was by immunoSEQ multiplex PCR. This sample has roughly 25,000 clones, with approximately 80% found just once. The specimen sequenced was CD4+ T cells from PBMCs, cultured in vitro. All receptors derive from a human donor in good health. Each CDR3 is given with its conserved first and last residue. A D gene is named only where the DNA matches it firmly. Where a row states a size, it is once, few, many or the class of an expanded clone; other rows omit it.

>-|15|TRBV7-9|-|TRBJ2-6
TGTGCCAGCCTGGGACCTCGCTCTGGGGCCAACGTCCTGACTTTC
CASLGPRSGANVLTF
>-|13|TRBV5-1|-|TRBJ2-1
TGCGCCAGCAGCTGGGCGACTTTCAATGAGCAGTTCTTC
CASSWATFNEQFF
>-|14|TRBV7-2|-|TRBJ2-5
TGTGCCAGCAGCCCCCAATCGAATTTAAAGACCCAGTACTTC
CASSPQSNLKTQYF
>-|12|TRBV18|few|TRBJ1-2
TGTGCCAGCTCACCACCGGACGAGGGCTACACCTTC
CASSPPDEGYTF
>-|14|TRBV30|-|TRBJ1-6
TGTGCCTGGAGCACAGACCTTAGGGATTCACCCCTCCACTTT
CAWSTDLRDSPLHF
>-|13|TRBV12-5|-|TRBJ2-1
TGTGCTAGTGGTTTGTTACAGACAGCTGAGCAGTTCTTC
CASGLLQTAEQFF
>TRBD2|13|TRBV12-3/TRBV12-4|few|TRBJ2-5
TGTGCCAGCAGTTGGGGAGGGCGGCAGACCCAGTACTTC
CASSWGGRQTQYF
>-|14|TRBV7-2|once|TRBJ2-2
TGTGCCACCGGGACCTTCGCGAACACCGGGGAGCTGTTTTTT
CATGTFANTGELFF
>-|13|TRBV24-1|-|TRBJ1-5
TGTGCCACCAATCAGGGCAACAATCAGCCCCAGCATTTT
CATNQGNNQPQHF
>TRBD2|15|TRBV30|once|TRBJ2-1
TGTGCCTGGAGCCACACTAGCGGGAGATACAATGAGCAGTTCTTC
CAWSHTSGRYNEQFF
>-|13|TRBV5-6|-|TRBJ2-6
TGTGCCAGCACGGGAGATGGGGCCAACGTCCTGACTTTC
CASTGDGANVLTF
>TRBD1|16|TRBV9|-|TRBJ2-7
TGTGCCAGCAGCGTAGATTTCGGGACAGGCTCCTACGAGCAGTACTTC
CASSVDFGTGSYEQYF
>TRBD1|15|TRBV3-1/TRBV3-2|-|TRBJ2-7
TGTGCCAGCAGTACTACCGGGACAGGGGATTACGAGCAGTACTTC
CASSTTGTGDYEQYF
>TRBD1|13|TRBV5-4|-|TRBJ2-7
TGTGCCAGCAGCCAACAGGGGGCCTACGAGCAGTACTTC
CASSQQGAYEQYF
>-|16|TRBV18|once|TRBJ2-1
TGTGCCAGCTCCAGGGGCTCTAGCGCCTCCTACAATGAGCAGTTCTTC
CASSRGSSASYNEQFF
>-|15|TRBV12-5|-|TRBJ1-2
TGTGCTAGTGGTTTGGTTATAGGGTATAACTATGGCTACACCTTC
CASGLVIGYNYGYTF
>TRBD1|14|TRBV6-5|-|TRBJ1-2
TGTGCCAGCAGCTCCGACCAGGGGGCGGGTGGCTACACCTTC
CASSSDQGAGGYTF
>-|14|TRBV25-1|-|TRBJ1-1
TGTGCCAGCAGTGCACCCGCCGGGGGGACTGAAGCTTTCTTT
CASSAPAGGTEAFF
>TRBD2|14|TRBV10-1|-|TRBJ2-2
TGCGCCAGCTCCTCCTCGGGGGGATCAGGGGAGCTGTTTTTT
CASSSSGGSGELFF
>-|14|TRBV19|-|TRBJ2-5
TGTGCCAGTAGTTCGAACAGGGACAAGGAGACCCAGTACTTC
CASSSNRDKETQYF
>-|15|TRBV2|-|TRBJ2-2
TGTGCCAGCAGAGTGGGTAGCGGGAACACCGGGGAGCTGTTTTTT
CASRVGSGNTGELFF
>TRBD1|14|TRBV11-1|-|TRBJ2-1
TGTGCCAGCAGCTTAGACAGGGGCAGCAATGAGCAGTTCTTC
CASSLDRGSNEQFF
>-|15|TRBV28|-|TRBJ1-4
TGTGCCAGCAGCATCTGGACGGATGTTAATGAAAAACTGTTTTTT
CASSIWTDVNEKLFF
>TRBD2|15|TRBV9|-|TRBJ2-5
TGTGCCAGCAGCGTAGGGGGGGGAACCCAAGAGACCCAGTACTTC
CASSVGGGTQETQYF
>-|13|TRBV11-2|-|TRBJ2-7
TGTGCCAGCAGCTTAGTCAGGGCGGGCGAGCAGTACTTC
CASSLVRAGEQYF
>-|13|TRBV3-1/TRBV3-2|few|TRBJ2-7
TGTGCCAGCAGCCTGGGACTTCGATACGAGCAGTACTTC
CASSLGLRYEQYF
>TRBD2|14|TRBV4-2|-|TRBJ2-7
TGTGCCAGCAGCCAAGCGACTAGCGGGCTCGAGCAGTACTTC
CASSQATSGLEQYF
>-|17|TRBV18|-|TRBJ1-1
TGTGCCAGCTCACCAAGAAACCCGGATGGACCGAACACTGAAGCTTTCTTT
CASSPRNPDGPNTEAFF
>-|16|TRBV18|-|TRBJ2-7
TGTGCCAGCTCACCGGCCGGGGCGGCAGTTTTGTACGAGCAGTACTTC
CASSPAGAAVLYEQYF
>-|16|TRBV9|-|TRBJ2-5
TGTGCCAGCAGCTTGGGGGGGGCCGGGGACGGGGAGACCCAGTACTTC
CASSLGGAGDGETQYF
>TRBD2|15|TRBV18|few|TRBJ2-5
TGTGCCAGCTCACCTGTGGGAGGGCTTCAAGAGACCCAGTACTTC
CASSPVGGLQETQYF
>-|14|TRBV30|-|TRBJ2-1
TGTGCCTGGAACCCAGGGAACTCCTACAATGAGCAGTTCTTC
CAWNPGNSYNEQFF
>-|11|TRBV12-3/TRBV12-4|-|TRBJ1-4
TGTGCCAGCATGCGGAATGAAAAACTGTTTTTT
CASMRNEKLFF
>TRBD1|14|TRBV24-1|-|TRBJ2-1
TGTGCCACCAGTCGGGCAGGGGGCTCCGATGAGCAGTTCTTC
CATSRAGGSDEQFF
>-|14|TRBV28|few|TRBJ2-5
TGTGCCAGCAGAGATGGCCTGCCGAGGGAGACCCAGTACTTC
CASRDGLPRETQYF
>-|15|TRBV19|-|TRBJ2-1
TGTGCCAGTAGTATGAGGGATATTTCCTACAATGAGCAGTTCTTC
CASSMRDISYNEQFF
>-|14|TRBV9|-|TRBJ2-1
TGTGCCAGCAGCGTAGGGGCAGGGACGAATGAGCAGTTCTTC
CASSVGAGTNEQFF
>-|13|TRBV28|-|TRBJ1-1
TGTGCCATCCTTACGAGTTTGTTCACTGAAGCTTTCTTT
CAILTSLFTEAFF
>TRBD2|15|TRBV6-2/TRBV6-3|-|TRBJ2-1
TGTGCCAGCAGCGTGACTAGCGGGAAGTACAATGAGCAGTTCTTC
CASSVTSGKYNEQFF
>-|15|TRBV9|few|TRBJ1-3
TGTGCCAGCAGCGTAGTAGGGGGTGCTGGAAACACCATATATTTT
CASSVVGGAGNTIYF
>-|15|TRBV6-4|few|TRBJ2-2
TGTGCCAGCAGTGACTCTCGGAGAAACACCGGGGAGCTGTTTTTT
CASSDSRRNTGELFF
>-|14|TRBV7-2|medium-sized|TRBJ1-6
TGTGCCAGCAGCTTAGGGACAGATAATTCACCCCTCCACTTT
CASSLGTDNSPLHF
>TRBD1|16|TRBV27|-|TRBJ2-3
TGTGCCAGCAGTTTATTTCAGGGGGCTGGCACAGATACGCAGTATTTT
CASSLFQGAGTDTQYF
>TRBD1|18|TRBV12-5|few|TRBJ2-7
TGTGCTAGTGGTTTGGCCCGCCTCCCCTCCGGGACAGGCTACGAGCAGTACTTC
CASGLARLPSGTGYEQYF
>TRBD2|15|TRBV10-3|-|TRBJ2-2
TGTGCCATCAGTGAGCAGCTAGCGGGGACCGGGGAGCTGTTTTTT
CAISEQLAGTGELFF
>-|15|TRBV7-2|-|TRBJ2-1
TGTGCCAGCAGCTTAAGGCGAAGCTCCTACAATGAGCAGTTCTTC
CASSLRRSSYNEQFF
>-|15|TRBV9|-|TRBJ2-7
TGTGCCAGCAGCGTAGACATGGAGGGGATTTACGAGCAGTACTTC
CASSVDMEGIYEQYF
>TRBD1|15|TRBV19|-|TRBJ1-2
TGTGCCAGTAGTATCTCTGGGCAGGGGGCGCGAGGCTACACCTTC
CASSISGQGARGYTF
>TRBD2|14|TRBV7-2|-|TRBJ2-3
TGTGCCAGCAGCACTAGCGGGTCGACAGATACGCAGTATTTT
CASSTSGSTDTQYF
>-|16|TRBV5-1|-|TRBJ2-6
TGCGCCAGCAGCTTGGATCCGTTAATTGGGGCCAACGTCCTGACTTTC
CASSLDPLIGANVLTF
>TRBD1|14|TRBV2|-|TRBJ1-6
TGTGCCAGCAAGTGGGACAGGGCTAATTCACCCCTCCACTTT
CASKWDRANSPLHF
>TRBD1|15|TRBV7-3|once|TRBJ2-7
TGTGCCAGCAGCCAGCAGGACAGGGAGAGGTACGAGCAGTACTTC
CASSQQDRERYEQYF